Shown below are 31 T cell receptor beta chains from a single sample sequenced in a study of blood T cell repertoires in COVID-19. Method: immunoSEQ multiplex PCR; TCRdb's copy keeps in-frame clones and lacks some. Of approximately 150,000 clones listed, approximately 88% are singletons. Input material: peripheral blood. These receptors all come from a human donor in a cohort sampled during active COVID-19.

V usage is TRBV7-3 and J usage is TRBJ2-1; 8 bases agree with TRBD1. The trim removed 5 bases at V and 0 bases at J, leaving 3 bases unmatched. This CDR3 is built from 15 residues. Germline loops: CDR1 SGHTA, CDR2 FQGTGA. CDR3: CASSTGGSSYNEQFF. In DNA form, the CDR3 reads TGTGCCAGCAGCACAGGGGGGAGCTCCTACAATGAGCAGTTCTTC. Drawing the rest from reference TRBV7-3 and TRBJ2-1, the complete variable domain is GAGVSQTPSNKVTEKGKYVELRCDPISGHTALYWYRQSLGQGPEFLIYFQGTGAADDSGLPNDRFFAVRPEGSVSTLKIQRTERGDSAVYLCASSTGGSSYNEQFFGPGTRLTVL.

This clone was recorded once. The V gene is TRBV7-2, the J gene TRBJ2-5, with 11 bases fitting TRBD2. The germline CDR1 and CDR2 sequences are SGHTA and FQGNSA. This CDR3 contains 16 residues. With V trimmed by 4 bases and J by 5 bases, 9 bases remained unmatched. CDR3 nucleotide sequence: TGTGCCAGCAGCTATTTAGCGGGGGGGCCTTTGGAGACCCAGTACTTC. Its protein product is CASSYLAGGPLETQYF.

The gene calls are TRBV19 and TRBJ2-5, with D maybe TRBD2 (5 bases). V lost 6 bases and J lost 5, with 10 bases in between. The CDR3 consists of 12 residues. CDR1 LNHDA and CDR2 SQIVND come from the germline V gene (reference sequence). Here the CDR3 DNA reads TGTGCCAGTAGCTGGACGGGGGAGACCCAGTACTTC. Protein product: CASSWTGETQYF.

The rearrangement joins TRBV5-1 to TRBJ1-2; 12 bases fit TRBD1. Germline V lookup: CDR1 SGHRS, CDR2 YFSETQ. With 4 bases clipped from V and 8 bases from J, the junction kept 9 bases outside the gene matches. This CDR3 has 15 amino acids. CDR3 nucleotides: TGCGCCAGCAGCGATAATAGGGACAGGGGGCAAGGCTACACCTTC. Translation: CASSDNRDRGQGYTF.

The chain has TRBV6-6 and TRBJ2-3; 9 positions match TRBD2. The CDR3 covers 15 residues. V was clipped by 5 bases and J by 1 base; unmatched bases: 4. In germline, CDR1 is MNHNY, CDR2 SVGAGI (reference sequence). The CDR3 DNA is TGTGCCAGCAGTACCTCTAGCGGGGGCACAGATACGCAGTATTTT. Its translation: CASSTSSGGTDTQYF.

This clone has only one observation. The J gene is TRBJ2-3, the V gene TRBV5-1; maybe TRBD1 (5 bases). CDR1 is SGHRS, CDR2 YFSETQ, per germline. V gave up 4 bases and J gave up 2 bases, with 17 bases separating them. The CDR3 contains 16 residues. DNA of the CDR3: TGCGCCAGCAGCCGTGGACAATTTGGGGACACAGATACGCAGTATTTT. Protein: CASSRGQFGDTDTQYF.

J is TRBJ1-5 and V is TRBV7-8, with D uncertain. Trimming cost V 5 bases and J 4 bases, with 15 bases left between them. The CDR3 extends over 15 amino acids. Looked up from germline, CDR1 is SGHVS and CDR2 is FQNEAQ. The CDR3 spells CASSPTGIFNQPQHF. In nucleotides, the CDR3 is TGTGCCAGCAGCCCGACGGGGATTTTTAATCAGCCCCAGCATTTT.

The rearrangement links TRBV6-6 to TRBJ2-3; a possible D gene is TRBD2 (5 bases). With 10 bases removed from V and 6 bases from J, the gap between germline ends came to 11 bases. The CDR3 runs 11 residues. The germline CDR1 and CDR2 sequences are MNHNY and SVGAGI (reference sequence). DNA of the CDR3: TGTGCCATCGAGGGAACGGATACGCAGTATTTT. This translates into CAIEGTDTQYF.

This clone occurred a few times. CDR3 loop: CATSPGTDYGYTF. CDR3 coding DNA: TGTGCCACCAGTCCCGGGACAGACTATGGCTACACCTTC. The chain joins TRBV24-1 to TRBJ1-2, with 7 nucleotides matching TRBD1. Looked up from germline, CDR1 is KGHDR and CDR2 is SFDVKD. This CDR3 comprises 13 residues. The J segment lost 3 bases and the V segment lost 6 bases, leaving 3 bases of the junction unmatched.

V and J are TRBV10-3 and TRBJ1-2; a weak D match, TRBD1 (6 bases). Germline V CDR1 and CDR2: ENHRY, SYGVKD. The CDR3 sequence is 15 residues long. V was clipped by 10 bases and J by 0 bases, with 18 bases between them. The CDR3 loop reads CASARQAEANYGYTF. CDR3 nucleotide sequence: TGTGCCAGCGCCCGACAGGCCGAAGCTAACTATGGCTACACCTTC.

This clone showed up just once. The rearrangement uses TRBV19 and TRBJ1-1, with 7 bases lining up with TRBD1. The CDR3 extends over 12 amino acids. Unmatched junction bases numbered 4, after V lost 7 bases and J lost 5 bases. Germline V gene data show CDR1 as LNHDA and CDR2 as SQIVND (reference sequence). The DNA for the CDR3 is TGTGCCAGTAAAAAGGGGGCAACTGAAGCTTTCTTT. Its protein product is CASKKGATEAFF.

The J gene is TRBJ1-6, the V gene TRBV9; 7 positions match TRBD1. The V segment lost 0 bases and the J segment 13 bases; nucleotides outside the gene matches: 4. CDR1 is SGDLS, CDR2 YYNGEE, per germline. The CDR3 spans 13 residues. CDR3: CASSVARGGPLHF. The CDR3 DNA reads as TGTGCCAGCAGCGTAGCTCGAGGGGGCCCCCTCCACTTT. The full variable domain, in which reference TRBV9 and TRBJ1-6 provide the parts outside the CDR3, is DSGVTQTPKHLITATGQRVTLRCSPRSGDLSVYWYQQSLDQGLQFLIQYYNGEERAKGNILERFSAQQFPDLHSELNLSSLELGDSALYFCASSVARGGPLHFGNGTRLTVT.

The V call is TRBV27, the J call TRBJ2-5; D possibly corresponds to TRBD1 (5 bases). Germline V gene lookup returns CDR1 MNHEY and CDR2 SMNVEV (reference sequence). The CDR3 totals 15 residues. V lost 2 bases and J 1 base, leaving 11 bases between the germline ends. Here the CDR3 reads CASSLVRAAQETQYF. The CDR3 region has the DNA TGTGCCAGCAGTTTAGTCAGGGCCGCCCAAGAGACCCAGTACTTC.

V gene TRBV12-3 or TRBV12-4 combines with J gene TRBJ1-1; 8 bases agree with TRBD1. CDR3 length equals 12 residues. The J segment lost 6 bases and the V segment lost 6 bases, leaving 3 bases of the junction unmatched. The CDR3 here is CASSLQGAEAFF. DNA for the CDR3: TGTGCCAGCAGCTTACAGGGGGCTGAAGCTTTCTTT.

This chain joins TRBV6-1 and TRBJ1-4; 9 bases match TRBD1. Germline assignment: CDR1 MNHNS and CDR2 SASEGT. The CDR3 has 15 amino acids. The V and J ends lost 0 bases and 8 bases, in that order; junction bases with no gene match: 4. The CDR3 spells CASSEAGTGYEKLFF. CDR3 nucleotide sequence: TGTGCCAGCAGTGAAGCAGGGACAGGGTACGAAAAACTGTTTTTT.

In its sample, this clone was seen once. The chain employs TRBV6-5 and TRBJ1-1, with D tentatively TRBD1 (6 bases). V lost 2 bases and J lost 3, with 7 bases in between. CDR3 length: 13 residues. The germline V gene has CDR1 MNHEY and CDR2 SVGAGI. CDR3 nucleotides: TGTGCCAGCAGTTACAAGGGGGACACTGAAGCTTTCTTT. Protein product: CASSYKGDTEAFF.

The chain is built from TRBV9 and TRBJ2-1; D perhaps matches TRBD2 (6 bases). The CDR3 extends over 15 amino acids. Germline V gives CDR1 SGDLS, CDR2 YYNGEE. Trimming removed 0 bases at V and 3 bases at J, with 10 bases between. CDR3 in amino acids: CASSVGGDVYNEQFF. The CDR3 nucleotides are TGTGCCAGCAGCGTAGGGGGGGATGTCTACAATGAGCAGTTCTTC. The full variable domain, its missing parts supplied by reference TRBV9 and TRBJ2-1, is DSGVTQTPKHLITATGQRVTLRCSPRSGDLSVYWYQQSLDQGLQFLIQYYNGEERAKGNILERFSAQQFPDLHSELNLSSLELGDSALYFCASSVGGDVYNEQFFGPGTRLTVL.

The V gene is TRBV5-5, the J gene TRBJ2-2; D might be TRBD2 (5 bases). Germline CDR1 SGHKS, CDR2 YYEKEE (reference sequence). Trimming removed 4 bases from V and 0 bases from J, with 13 bases in between. This CDR3 region has 16 residues. CDR3 residues: CASSLTHGTNTGELFF. The CDR3 nucleotides are TGTGCCAGCAGCCTTACTCACGGGACGAACACCGGGGAGCTGTTTTTT.

This chain joins TRBV14 and TRBJ2-3; D uncertain. Germline values: CDR1 SGHDN, CDR2 FVKESK. Trimming removed 2 bases from V and 3 bases from J, with 6 bases in between. This CDR3 has 13 amino acids. This chain's CDR3 is CASSQQRTDTQYF. CDR3 nucleotide sequence: TGTGCCAGCAGCCAACAACGGACAGATACGCAGTATTTT.

The V and J genes are TRBV9 and TRBJ2-1, with 10 bases aligning to TRBD1. The CDR3 length is 18 residues. Germline V gene lookup returns CDR1 SGDLS and CDR2 YYNGEE. V dropped 0 bases and J dropped 8; count of bases not matched to a gene: 14. CDR3 loop: CASSVAGAGTGDGYEQFF. In DNA, the CDR3 is TGTGCCAGCAGCGTAGCGGGTGCCGGGACAGGGGACGGCTATGAGCAGTTCTTC.

The chain couples TRBV4-1 to TRBJ1-3, with D uncertain. The CDR3 has 18 amino acids. Trimming shortened V by 1 base and J by 4 bases, and 20 bases separated the two germline ends. Germline V CDR1 and CDR2: MGHRA, YSYEKL. The DNA for the CDR3 is TGCGCCAGCAGCCAAGTGGGCAGTCGCGCCCGGTCGGGAAACACCATATATTTT. It codes for CASSQVGSRARSGNTIYF.

The genes are TRBV18 and TRBJ1-2; 9 bases match TRBD1. The CDR3 extends over 13 amino acids. V shed 3 bases, J shed 6 bases, and the junction held 2 bases outside the gene matches. Looked up from germline, CDR1 is KGHSH and CDR2 is LQKENI. Here the CDR3 reads CASSPGQGNGYTF. CDR3 coding DNA: TGTGCCAGCTCACCCGGACAGGGGAATGGCTACACCTTC.

The V gene is TRBV7-8, the J gene TRBJ1-2; the match to TRBD1 covers 11 bases. V was pared by 0 bases and J by 7 bases, with 7 bases of the junction left unmatched. This CDR3 is built from 16 residues. Per the germline V gene, CDR1 is SGHVS and CDR2 is FQNEAQ. The CDR3 nucleotides are TGTGCCAGCAGCTTAGCGAGAGGACAGGGGGCGAGTGGCTACACCTTC. Translation gives CASSLARGQGASGYTF. Full variable domain (missing parts from reference TRBV7-8 and TRBJ1-2): GAGVSQSPRYKVAKRGQDVALRCDPISGHVSLFWYQQALGQGPEFLTYFQNEAQLDKSGLPSDRFFAERPEGSVSTLKIQRTQQEDSAVYLCASSLARGQGASGYTFGSGTRLTVV.

The chain uses TRBV9 and TRBJ2-5; TRBD1 is a possible D gene (6 bases). The germline V gene encodes CDR1 SGDLS and CDR2 YYNGEE. V was clipped by 2 bases and J by 5 bases, with 16 bases between them. There are 15 residues in the CDR3. CDR3 DNA sequence: TGTGCCAGCAGCGTGGCCGAGGGGGTGCGGGAGACCCAGTACTTC. This translates into CASSVAEGVRETQYF.

The CDR3 loop reads CASSLGTGVYNEQFF. DNA of the CDR3: TGTGCCAGCAGCTTAGGGACGGGGGTCTACAATGAGCAGTTCTTC. The V call is TRBV11-3, the J call TRBJ2-1, with D possibly matching TRBD2 (6 bases). Germline V CDR1 and CDR2: SGHNT, YENEEA. V lost 1 base, J lost 3 bases, and 10 bases lay in between. This CDR3 spans 15 amino acids.

This chain uses TRBV29-1 with TRBJ2-5, with unresolved D. Trimming took off 0 bases at V and 4 bases at J, with 12 bases between the two ends. This CDR3 region has 14 residues. The germline V gene encodes CDR1 SQVTM and CDR2 ANQGSEA. In nucleotides, the CDR3 is TGCAGCGTTGAAGATCACGGCAACAGAGAGACCCAGTACTTC. This gives the protein CSVEDHGNRETQYF.

The J gene is TRBJ1-2, the V gene TRBV19; no firm D call. V lost 3 bases and J 5 bases, leaving 7 bases between the germline ends. The V gene's germline CDR1 is LNHDA and CDR2 SQIVND (reference sequence). The CDR3 totals 12 residues. DNA for the CDR3: TGTGCCAGTAGTATGCAACGGTATGGCTACACCTTC. Translating gives CASSMQRYGYTF.

In its sample, this clone was seen once. The chain has TRBV20-1 and TRBJ1-2; TRBD1 agrees at 12 bases. The CDR3 totals 19 residues. After removal of 3 bases from V and 4 bases from J, the junction contained 18 bases not matched to a gene. Germline lookup yields CDR1 DFQATT and CDR2 SNEGSKA (reference sequence). CDR3 DNA sequence: TGCAGTGCTAGTAAACTCAGGGGGGGACAGGGGGCCCTTTTCTATGGCTACACCTTC. Translated: CSASKLRGGQGALFYGYTF.

This clone was recorded a few times. The genes are TRBV30 and TRBJ1-4, with 7 bases lining up with TRBD1. Germline lookup yields CDR1 GTSNPN and CDR2 SVGIG (reference sequence). V lost 4 bases to trimming and J lost 7 bases; unmatched junction nucleotides: 9. The CDR3 is 14 residues long. CDR3 sequence reads: CAWKGAPGREKLFF. In nucleotides, the CDR3 is TGTGCCTGGAAGGGGGCGCCGGGGCGTGAAAAACTGTTTTTT.

For the CDR3, the DNA is TGTGCCAGCAGCTCGGTACGGGGGGGCAATGAGCAGTTCTTC. Its translation: CASSSVRGGNEQFF. The chain recombines TRBV7-9 with TRBJ2-1; 8 bases fit TRBD2. Trimming cost V 4 bases and J 6 bases; bases outside gene matches: 5. Germline values: CDR1 SEHNR, CDR2 FQNEAQ (reference sequence). CDR3 size: 14 residues.

The chain carries TRBV6-5 and TRBJ2-7, with D possibly being TRBD1 (6 bases). Trimming removed 10 bases from V and 4 bases from J, with 11 bases in between. Germline loops: CDR1 MNHEY, CDR2 SVGAGI. The CDR3 is 11 residues long. CDR3 DNA: TGTGCCACGAAAGGGGGTTACGAGCAGTACTTC. This sequence encodes CATKGGYEQYF.